These 29 T cell receptor beta chains came from one sample sequenced in a study of blood T cell repertoires in COVID-19. TCRdb's table, derived via immunoSEQ multiplex PCR, lists solely in-frame clones and lacks some. Here the sample spans about 270,000 clones, around 86% being singletons. The sequenced material came from peripheral blood. These receptors all stem from a woman aged 55-70 years with active or convalescent COVID-19.

The chain links TRBV2 to TRBJ2-1; 12 nucleotides agree with TRBD2. Per the germline V gene, CDR1 is SNHLY and CDR2 is FYNNEI. CDR3 length equals 15 residues. V gave up 3 bases and J gave up 10 bases; unmatched junction bases: 7. For the CDR3, the DNA is TGTGCCAGCAGTGATCGGACTAGCGGGGTTGGGGAGCAGTTCTTC. Translated: CASSDRTSGVGEQFF.

This clone was seen a handful of times. This rearrangement joins TRBV28 to TRBJ1-6, with D maybe TRBD1 (5 bases). V was trimmed by 6 bases and J by 5 bases, leaving 11 bases between them. Germline lookup yields CDR1 MDHEN and CDR2 SYDVKM. This CDR3 region has 14 residues. The CDR3 coding sequence is TGTGCCAGCAGCCTAGGACAAAATAATTCACCCCTCCACTTT. It is translated as CASSLGQNNSPLHF.

The V call is TRBV5-5, the J call TRBJ2-7; weak D call: TRBD1 (6 bases). Germline V gives CDR1 SGHKS, CDR2 YYEKEE (reference sequence). The CDR3 has 15 residues. Trimming removed 0 bases at V and 4 bases at J, with 14 bases between. The CDR3 DNA is TGTGCCAGCAGCTTGGCCGTAGGACAGCAGTACGAGCAGTACTTC. Translated, it gives CASSLAVGQQYEQYF.

The chain combines TRBV4-3 with TRBJ1-5, with unresolved D. The CDR3 is 14 amino acids. Germline CDR1 reads LGHNA; CDR2 reads YSLEER. Trimming took 0 bases from V and 7 from J, leaving 10 bases between them. The CDR3 region is CASSQDLEGQPQHF. The CDR3 nucleotides are TGCGCCAGCAGCCAAGATTTAGAGGGCCAGCCCCAGCATTTT.

V is TRBV11-2 and J is TRBJ1-1; D is undetermined. The length of the CDR3 is 12 residues. Per germline, CDR1 SGHAT and CDR2 FQNNGV. V lost 5 bases and J 2 bases, leaving 6 bases between the germline ends. CDR3 sequence (DNA): TGTGCCAGCAGCAGAGCTAACACTGAAGCTTTCTTT. This translates into CASSRANTEAFF.

The gene calls are TRBV6-5 and TRBJ2-2; D call uncertain. The CDR3 runs 13 residues. The germline V and J ends were trimmed by 7 bases and 6 bases, with 12 bases remaining between them. Germline V gives CDR1 MNHEY, CDR2 SVGAGI. The CDR3 DNA reads TGTGCCAGCAATGCAGGCGCTCCCGGGGAGCTGTTTTTT. Its protein product is CASNAGAPGELFF.

This clone was seen once. J is TRBJ2-7 and V is TRBV7-9; 10 bases are shared with TRBD1. J lost 3 bases, V lost 5 bases, and 7 bases had no gene match. The CDR3 runs 15 residues. CDR1 is SEHNR, CDR2 FQNEAQ, per germline (reference sequence). The CDR3 DNA sequence: TGTGCCAGCAGCGCCCGGACAGGGGGGCTCTACGAGCAGTACTTC. Amino acids: CASSARTGGLYEQYF.

The gene calls are TRBV11-2 and TRBJ2-5, with 7 nucleotides matching TRBD1. After removal of 7 bases from V and 4 bases from J, the junction contained 3 bases not matched to a gene. Germline CDR1 reads SGHAT; CDR2 reads FQNNGV. The length of the CDR3 is 12 residues. CDR3: CASMGQRETQYF. DNA for the CDR3: TGTGCCAGCATGGGACAGCGAGAGACCCAGTACTTC.

This rearrangement joins TRBV14 to TRBJ1-3; D is perhaps TRBD1 (6 bases). V shed 9 bases and J shed 0 bases, with 15 bases lying between them. The CDR3 sequence is 15 residues long. The germline V gene has CDR1 SGHDN and CDR2 FVKESK. CDR3 region: CARVPGVFSGNTIYF. The CDR3 DNA reads as TGTGCCAGAGTCCCAGGGGTATTCTCTGGAAACACCATATATTTT.

This sequence joins TRBV20-1 and TRBJ2-3; TRBD2 matches at 8 bases. The germline V gene encodes CDR1 DFQATT and CDR2 SNEGSKA (reference sequence). V dropped 3 bases and J dropped 5; count of bases not matched to a gene: 7. This CDR3 contains 14 residues. The CDR3 loop is CSASAGGSGDTQYF. CDR3 sequence (DNA): TGCAGTGCTAGTGCGGGGGGCTCGGGAGATACGCAGTATTTT.

Only one count was recorded for this clone. The V call is TRBV10-3, the J call TRBJ2-7; TRBD2 agrees at 9 bases. Germline loops: CDR1 ENHRY, CDR2 SYGVKD. J lost 2 bases, V lost 6 bases, and 5 bases had no gene match. CDR3 length equals 14 residues. CDR3 region: CAIRGVAGAYEQYF. The CDR3 DNA is TGTGCCATCAGGGGGGTAGCGGGGGCCTACGAGCAGTACTTC.

This sequence joins TRBV9 and TRBJ1-1; possibly TRBD1 for D (6 bases). The CDR3 contains 13 residues. V lost 3 bases and J lost 0, with 6 bases in between. Germline V gives CDR1 SGDLS, CDR2 YYNGEE. The CDR3 spells CASSDRVNTEAFF. CDR3 DNA: TGTGCCAGCAGCGACAGGGTGAACACTGAAGCTTTCTTT.

V is TRBV27 and J is TRBJ1-6; 10 bases match TRBD1. Germline V CDR1 and CDR2: MNHEY, SMNVEV (reference sequence). The junction had 8 bases not matched to a gene; V was cut back by 8 bases and J by 7 bases. The CDR3 extends over 15 amino acids. The CDR3 loop reads CASSQVGQGNSPLHF. The CDR3 DNA reads TGTGCCAGCTCCCAAGTGGGACAGGGGAATTCACCCCTCCACTTT.

This clone came up a few times. V gene TRBV19 combines with J gene TRBJ1-2; 8 bases line up with TRBD1. The ends lost 3 bases at V and 7 bases at J; junction bases unmatched: 7. There are 14 residues in the CDR3. Germline-derived CDR1 and CDR2 are LNHDA and SQIVND (reference sequence). CDR3 sequence (DNA): TGTGCCAGTAGTATTTCGACAGGGGCGGGTGGCTACACCTTC. This sequence encodes CASSISTGAGGYTF. Variable domain in full (rest from reference TRBV19 and TRBJ1-2): DGGITQSPKYLFRKEGQNVTLSCEQNLNHDAMYWYRQDPGQGLRLIYYSQIVNDFQKGDIAEGYSVSREKKESFPLTVTSAQKNPTAFYLCASSISTGAGGYTFGSGTRLTVV.

The chain has TRBV7-8 and TRBJ2-5, with D hard to call. This CDR3 is 14 amino acids long. V lost 0 bases and J lost 4, with 9 bases in between. In germline, CDR1 is SGHVS, CDR2 FQNEAQ. CDR3 nucleotide sequence: TGTGCCAGCAGCTTAGCGCTAACAGTAGAGACCCAGTACTTC. Protein: CASSLALTVETQYF.

This chain joins TRBV19 and TRBJ1-3; no clear D. The V gene's germline CDR1 is LNHDA and CDR2 SQIVND (reference sequence). CDR3 length: 15 amino acids. V lost 6 bases and J 4 bases, leaving 16 bases between the germline ends. CDR3 sequence: CASSTVPDQGNTIYF. Written as DNA, the CDR3 is TGTGCCAGTAGCACAGTGCCCGATCAGGGAAACACCATATATTTT.

The V gene is TRBV19, the J gene TRBJ1-2, with D unclear. The CDR3 covers 16 residues. V was pared by 5 bases and J by 4 bases, with 20 bases between. Germline assignment: CDR1 LNHDA and CDR2 SQIVND (reference sequence). The CDR3 sequence is CASSPFEGARVYGYTF. CDR3 coding DNA: TGTGCCAGTAGTCCCTTTGAGGGTGCTAGAGTCTATGGCTACACCTTC.

The chain uses TRBV6-5 and TRBJ1-5, with a possible D match to TRBD1 (6 bases). The CDR3 consists of 13 residues. V was clipped by 6 bases and J by 3 bases, with 9 bases between them. Germline V gene lookup returns CDR1 MNHEY and CDR2 SVGAGI. In nucleotides, the CDR3 is TGTGCCAGCAGGACAGGAGACAATCAGCCCCAGCATTTT. As protein: CASRTGDNQPQHF.

The chain recombines TRBV5-1 with TRBJ1-6; no reliable D call. The CDR3 is made up of 17 amino acids. V lost 0 bases, J lost 0 bases, and 10 bases lay in between. Germline V gene lookup returns CDR1 SGHRS and CDR2 YFSETQ. For the CDR3, the DNA is TGCGCCAGCAGCTTGGAGGCGGGTCCCTCCTATAATTCACCCCTCCACTTT. This encodes CASSLEAGPSYNSPLHF.

CDR3 residues: CASSAPGTSYTGELFF. The CDR3 DNA sequence: TGTGCCAGTAGTGCCCCCGGGACTAGCTACACCGGGGAGCTGTTTTTT. The chain has TRBV19 and TRBJ2-2, with 9 bases lining up with TRBD2. J was trimmed by 3 bases and V by 5 bases; bases with no gene match: 7. CDR3 length equals 16 residues. The germline V gene has CDR1 LNHDA and CDR2 SQIVND (reference sequence).

This clone was counted once. This sequence joins TRBV7-2 and TRBJ2-5, with 10 bases aligning to TRBD2. The junction had 15 bases not matched to a gene; V was cut back by 3 bases and J by 5 bases. The germline CDR1 and CDR2 sequences are SGHTA and FQGNSA. There are 18 residues in the CDR3. CDR3 bases: TGTGCCAGCAGCTTGGAGAGTAGCGGGGGGCATCCTCGGGAGACCCAGTACTTC. Translation gives CASSLESSGGHPRETQYF.

The CDR3 loop is CASSRRSGGDGYTF. CDR3 nucleotides: TGTGCCAGCAGCCGACGATCGGGGGGCGATGGCTACACCTTC. The chain joins TRBV3-1 (or the pseudogene TRBV3-2) to TRBJ1-2, with a possible D match to TRBD1 (6 bases). Trimming removed 4 bases from V and 6 bases from J, with 15 bases in between. There are 14 residues in the CDR3. CDR1 LGHDT and CDR2 YNNKEL come from the germline V gene (reference sequence).

The chain combines TRBV6-2 or TRBV6-3 with TRBJ2-1; 7 bases align to TRBD2. CDR1 and CDR2 (germline): MNHEY, SVGEGT. This CDR3 has 14 amino acids. V was clipped by 0 bases and J by 9 bases; unmatched bases: 5. CDR3 sequence reads: CASSYSGGAAEQFF. CDR3 DNA: TGTGCCAGCAGTTACTCGGGAGGGGCCGCTGAGCAGTTCTTC.

This clone was detected only once. This chain's CDR3 is CASSISGTGSYSNQPQHF. The CDR3 nucleotides read TGTGCCAGTAGTATCAGCGGGACAGGGAGTTATAGCAATCAGCCCCAGCATTTT. The chain has TRBV19 and TRBJ1-5, with 9 bases lining up with TRBD1. Germline CDR1 LNHDA, CDR2 SQIVND (reference sequence). Trimming removed 3 bases from V and 0 bases from J; junction bases left unmatched: 9. The CDR3 is 18 amino acids.

The V call is TRBV7-3, the J call TRBJ2-2; D possibly corresponds to TRBD1 (5 bases). The CDR3 totals 13 residues. Trimming stripped 6 bases from V and 4 bases from J, with 9 bases between. Germline V gene lookup returns CDR1 SGHTA and CDR2 FQGTGA. In DNA, the CDR3 is TGTGCCAGCAGAAAAGGGGTCACCGGGGAGCTGTTTTTT. Its translation is CASRKGVTGELFF.

V is TRBV21-1 and J is TRBJ1-2. TRBV21-1 is flagged as a pseudogene. The CDR3 runs 13 residues. The CDR3: CASSKAHGYGYTF. The DNA for the CDR3 is TGTGCCAGCAGCAAAGCTCACGGCTATGGCTACACCTTC.

This chain uses TRBV6-2 or TRBV6-3 with TRBJ2-7, with 8 bases fitting TRBD1. CDR3 size: 16 residues. CDR1 is MNHEY and CDR2 is SVGEGT in the germline V gene. Germline trimming cut 5 bases from V and 5 bases from J; bases unmatched to any gene: 14. The CDR3 region is CASSQGARNGDDEQYF. CDR3 coding DNA: TGTGCCAGCAGTCAGGGGGCGCGTAATGGAGACGACGAGCAGTACTTC.

V usage is TRBV19 and J usage is TRBJ1-1; 8 nucleotides agree with TRBD1. The V gene end was trimmed by 4 bases and the J gene end by 0 bases; junction bases not matched to a gene: 13. The germline V gene has CDR1 LNHDA and CDR2 SQIVND (reference sequence). This CDR3 is 18 amino acids long. The CDR3 is CASSTSRTGSVMNTEAFF. DNA for the CDR3: TGTGCCAGTAGTACTTCAAGGACAGGGTCCGTAATGAACACTGAAGCTTTCTTT.

This clone appeared a single time. The chain uses TRBV16 and TRBJ1-2, with D possibly being TRBD1 (5 bases). Trimming took 7 bases from V and 6 from J, leaving 24 bases between them. The germline V gene encodes CDR1 KGHSY and CDR2 FQNENV. The CDR3 has 16 amino acids. This CDR3 reads CASITRFDPRVHGYTF. CDR3 coding DNA: TGTGCCAGCATCACCAGGTTCGATCCCAGGGTGCATGGCTACACCTTC.